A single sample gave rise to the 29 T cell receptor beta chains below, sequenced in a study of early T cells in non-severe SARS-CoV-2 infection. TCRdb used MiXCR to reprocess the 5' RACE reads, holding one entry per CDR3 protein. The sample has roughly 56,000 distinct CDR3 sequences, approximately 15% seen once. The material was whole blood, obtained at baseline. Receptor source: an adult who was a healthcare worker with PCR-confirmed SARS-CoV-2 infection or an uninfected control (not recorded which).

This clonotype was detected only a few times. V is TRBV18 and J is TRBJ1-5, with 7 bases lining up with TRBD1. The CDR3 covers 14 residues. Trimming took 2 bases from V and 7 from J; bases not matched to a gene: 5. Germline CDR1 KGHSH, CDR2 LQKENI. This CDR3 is CASSPEAGGQPQHF. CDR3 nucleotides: TGTGCCAGCTCACCAGAGGCAGGGGGGCAGCCCCAGCATTTT. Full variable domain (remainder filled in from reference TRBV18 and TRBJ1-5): NAGVMQNPRHLVRRRGQEARLRCSPMKGHSHVYWYRQLPEEGLKFMVYLQKENIIDESGMPKERFSAEFPKEGPSILRIQQVVRGDSAAYFCASSPEAGGQPQHFGDGTRLSIL.

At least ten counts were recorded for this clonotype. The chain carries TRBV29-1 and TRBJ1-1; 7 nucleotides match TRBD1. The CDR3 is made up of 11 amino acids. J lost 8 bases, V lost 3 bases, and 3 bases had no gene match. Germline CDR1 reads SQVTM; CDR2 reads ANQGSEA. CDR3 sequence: CSVDSDREAFF. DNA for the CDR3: TGCAGCGTTGATTCGGACAGGGAAGCTTTCTTT. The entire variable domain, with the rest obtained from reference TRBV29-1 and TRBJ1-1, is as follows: SAVISQKPSRDICQRGTSLTIQCQVDSQVTMMFWYRQQPGQSLTLIATANQGSEATYESGFVIDKFPISRPNLTFSTLTVSNMSPEDSSIYLCSVDSDREAFFGQGTRLTVV.

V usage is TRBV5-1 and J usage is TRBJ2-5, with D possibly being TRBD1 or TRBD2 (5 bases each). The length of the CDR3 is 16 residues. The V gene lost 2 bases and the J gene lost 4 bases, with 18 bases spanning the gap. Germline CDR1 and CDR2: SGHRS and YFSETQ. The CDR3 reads CASSLPSGTSRETQYF. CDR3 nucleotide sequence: TGCGCCAGCAGCTTACCTTCCGGGACGTCGCGAGAGACCCAGTACTTC.

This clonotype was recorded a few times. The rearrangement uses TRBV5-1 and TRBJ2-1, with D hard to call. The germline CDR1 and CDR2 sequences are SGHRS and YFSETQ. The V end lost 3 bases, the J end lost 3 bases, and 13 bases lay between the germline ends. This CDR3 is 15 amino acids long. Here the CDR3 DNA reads TGCGCCAGCAGCTGGACGATGGGCAGCTACAATGAGCAGTTCTTC. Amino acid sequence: CASSWTMGSYNEQFF.

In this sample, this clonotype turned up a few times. The CDR3 protein is CASSPRGAGANVLTF. The CDR3, as DNA: TGTGCCAGCAGCCCCCGAGGGGCTGGGGCCAACGTCCTGACTTTC. The V gene is TRBV11-2, the J gene TRBJ2-6, with D perhaps matching TRBD1 or TRBD2 (5 bases each). From germline, CDR1 is SGHAT and CDR2 FQNNGV. The CDR3 sequence is 15 residues long. The V gene lost 5 bases and the J gene lost 2 bases, with 10 bases spanning the gap.

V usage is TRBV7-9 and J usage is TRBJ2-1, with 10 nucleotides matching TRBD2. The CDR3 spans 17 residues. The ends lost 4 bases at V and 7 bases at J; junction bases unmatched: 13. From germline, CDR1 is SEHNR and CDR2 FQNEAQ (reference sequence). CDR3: CASSSQPLAGVPNEQFF. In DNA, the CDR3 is TGTGCCAGCAGCTCCCAACCCCTAGCGGGGGTCCCAAATGAGCAGTTCTTC.

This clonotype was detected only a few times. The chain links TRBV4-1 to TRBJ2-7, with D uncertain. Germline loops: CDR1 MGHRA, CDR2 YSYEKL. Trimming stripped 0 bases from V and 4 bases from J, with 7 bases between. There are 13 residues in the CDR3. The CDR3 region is CASSQDLGYEQYF. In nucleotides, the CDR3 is TGCGCCAGCAGCCAAGATCTGGGGTACGAGCAGTACTTC.

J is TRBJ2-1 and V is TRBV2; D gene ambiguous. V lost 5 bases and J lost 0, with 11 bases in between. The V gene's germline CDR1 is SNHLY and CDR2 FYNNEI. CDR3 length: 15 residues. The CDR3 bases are TGTGCCAGCAGTCCTGACTCCAGCTCCTACAATGAGCAGTTCTTC. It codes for CASSPDSSSYNEQFF.

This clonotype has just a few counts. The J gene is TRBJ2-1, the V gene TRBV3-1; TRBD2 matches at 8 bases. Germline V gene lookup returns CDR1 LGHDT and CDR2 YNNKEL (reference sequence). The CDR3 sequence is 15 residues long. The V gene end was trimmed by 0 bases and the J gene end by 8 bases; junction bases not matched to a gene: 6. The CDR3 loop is CASSQDREGRYEQFF. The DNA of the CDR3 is TGTGCCAGCAGCCAAGACCGGGAGGGCCGATATGAGCAGTTCTTC.

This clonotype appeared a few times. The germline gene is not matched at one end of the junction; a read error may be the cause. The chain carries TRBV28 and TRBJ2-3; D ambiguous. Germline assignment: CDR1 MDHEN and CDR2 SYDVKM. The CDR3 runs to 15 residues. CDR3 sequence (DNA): TGTGCCAGCAGGTTATCCTGGCGTGGCACAGATACGCAGTATTTT. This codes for CASRLSWRGTDTQYF.

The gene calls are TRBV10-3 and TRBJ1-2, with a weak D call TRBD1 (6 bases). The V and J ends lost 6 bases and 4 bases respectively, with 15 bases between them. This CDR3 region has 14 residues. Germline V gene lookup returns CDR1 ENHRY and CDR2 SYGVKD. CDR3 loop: CAISPGTRGYGYTF. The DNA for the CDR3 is TGTGCCATCAGCCCCGGGACACGAGGCTATGGCTACACCTTC.

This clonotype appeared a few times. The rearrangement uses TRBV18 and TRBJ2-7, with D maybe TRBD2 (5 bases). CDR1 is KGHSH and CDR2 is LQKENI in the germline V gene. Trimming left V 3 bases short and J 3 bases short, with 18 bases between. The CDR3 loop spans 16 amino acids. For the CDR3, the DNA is TGTGCCAGCTCACCTCCCCCTAGCTCACCCTACTACGAGCAGTACTTC. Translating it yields CASSPPPSSPYYEQYF.

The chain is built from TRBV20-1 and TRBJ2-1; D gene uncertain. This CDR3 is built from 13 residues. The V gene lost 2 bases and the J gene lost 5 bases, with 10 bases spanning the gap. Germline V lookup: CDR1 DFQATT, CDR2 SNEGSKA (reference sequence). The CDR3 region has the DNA TGCAGTGCTAGACTGGGCGGCAACAATGAGCAGTTCTTC. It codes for CSARLGGNNEQFF.

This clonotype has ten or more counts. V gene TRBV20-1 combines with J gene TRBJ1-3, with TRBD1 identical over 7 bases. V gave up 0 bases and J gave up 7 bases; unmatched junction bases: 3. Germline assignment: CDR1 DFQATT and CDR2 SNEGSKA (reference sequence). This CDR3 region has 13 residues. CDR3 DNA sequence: TGCAGTGCTAGAGAATTACAGGGGAACACCATATATTTT. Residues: CSARELQGNTIYF.

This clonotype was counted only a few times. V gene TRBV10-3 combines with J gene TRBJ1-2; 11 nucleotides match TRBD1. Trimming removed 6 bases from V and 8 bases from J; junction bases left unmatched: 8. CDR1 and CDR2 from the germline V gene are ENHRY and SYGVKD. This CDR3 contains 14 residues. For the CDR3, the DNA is TGTGCCATCAGACCGGGACAGGGGGAAGCGGGCTACACCTTC. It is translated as CAIRPGQGEAGYTF.

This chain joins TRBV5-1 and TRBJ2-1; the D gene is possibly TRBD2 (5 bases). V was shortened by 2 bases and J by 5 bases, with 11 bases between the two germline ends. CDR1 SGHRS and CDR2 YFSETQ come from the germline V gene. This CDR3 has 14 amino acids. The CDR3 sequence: CASSFYRGDNEQFF. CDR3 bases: TGCGCCAGCAGCTTTTATCGGGGAGACAATGAGCAGTTCTTC. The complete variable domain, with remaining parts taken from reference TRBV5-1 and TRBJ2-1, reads KAGVTQTPRYLIKTRGQQVTLSCSPISGHRSVSWYQQTPGQGLQFLFEYFSETQRNKGNFPGRFSGRQFSNSRSEMNVSTLELGDSALYLCASSFYRGDNEQFFGPGTRLTVL.

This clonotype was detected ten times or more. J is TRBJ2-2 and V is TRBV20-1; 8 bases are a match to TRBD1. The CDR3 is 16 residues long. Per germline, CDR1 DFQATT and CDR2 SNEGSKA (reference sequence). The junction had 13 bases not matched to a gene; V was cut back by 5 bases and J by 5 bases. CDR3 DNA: TGCAGTGCTCGACCAGGGCCAGGGGGCCGGACCGGGGAGCTGTTTTTT. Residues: CSARPGPGGRTGELFF.

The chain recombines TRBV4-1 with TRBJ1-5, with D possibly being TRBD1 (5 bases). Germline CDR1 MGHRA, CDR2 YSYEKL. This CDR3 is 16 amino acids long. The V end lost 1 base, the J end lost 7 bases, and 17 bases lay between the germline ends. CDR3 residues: CASSQVWGTSRQPQHF. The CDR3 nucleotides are TGCGCCAGCAGCCAAGTTTGGGGGACTAGCCGGCAGCCCCAGCATTTT.

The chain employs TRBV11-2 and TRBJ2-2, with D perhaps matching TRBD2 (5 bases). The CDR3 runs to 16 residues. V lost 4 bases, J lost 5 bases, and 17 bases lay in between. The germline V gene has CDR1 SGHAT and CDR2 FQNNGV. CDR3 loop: CASSSFSGGVTGELFF. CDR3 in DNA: TGTGCCAGCAGCTCTTTCTCTGGAGGAGTTACCGGGGAGCTGTTTTTT. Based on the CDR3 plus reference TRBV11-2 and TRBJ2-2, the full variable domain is EAGVAQSPRYKIIEKRQSVAFWCNPISGHATLYWYQQILGQGPKLLIQFQNNGVVDDSQLPKDRFSAERLKGVDSTLKIQPAKLEDSAVYLCASSSFSGGVTGELFFGEGSRLTVL.

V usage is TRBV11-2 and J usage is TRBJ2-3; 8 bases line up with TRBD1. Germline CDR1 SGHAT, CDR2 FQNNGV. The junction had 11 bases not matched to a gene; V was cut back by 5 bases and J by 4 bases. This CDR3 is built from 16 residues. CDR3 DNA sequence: TGTGCCAGCAGCCCTAGGGGGACAGGAGGCGCAGATACGCAGTATTTT. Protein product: CASSPRGTGGADTQYF.

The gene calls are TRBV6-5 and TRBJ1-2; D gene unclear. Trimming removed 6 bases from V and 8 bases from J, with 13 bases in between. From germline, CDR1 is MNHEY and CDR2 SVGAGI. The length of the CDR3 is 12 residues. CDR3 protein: CASSPPYGGYTF. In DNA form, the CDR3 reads TGTGCCAGCAGCCCGCCGTATGGGGGCTACACCTTC.

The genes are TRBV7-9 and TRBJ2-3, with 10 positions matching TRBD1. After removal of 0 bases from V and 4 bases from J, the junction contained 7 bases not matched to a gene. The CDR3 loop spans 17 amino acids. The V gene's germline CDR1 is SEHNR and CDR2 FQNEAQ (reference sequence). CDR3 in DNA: TGTGCCAGCAGCTTAGCGTTGGGACAGGGGAGCGCAGATACGCAGTATTTT. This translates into CASSLALGQGSADTQYF.

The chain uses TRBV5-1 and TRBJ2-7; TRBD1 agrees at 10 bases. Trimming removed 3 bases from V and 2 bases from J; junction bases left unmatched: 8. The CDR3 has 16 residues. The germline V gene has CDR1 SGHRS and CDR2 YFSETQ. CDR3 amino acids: CASSSVRDRGTYEQYF. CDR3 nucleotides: TGCGCCAGCAGCTCTGTCCGGGACAGGGGAACCTACGAGCAGTACTTC. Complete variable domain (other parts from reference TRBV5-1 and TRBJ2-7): KAGVTQTPRYLIKTRGQQVTLSCSPISGHRSVSWYQQTPGQGLQFLFEYFSETQRNKGNFPGRFSGRQFSNSRSEMNVSTLELGDSALYLCASSSVRDRGTYEQYFGPGTRLTVT.

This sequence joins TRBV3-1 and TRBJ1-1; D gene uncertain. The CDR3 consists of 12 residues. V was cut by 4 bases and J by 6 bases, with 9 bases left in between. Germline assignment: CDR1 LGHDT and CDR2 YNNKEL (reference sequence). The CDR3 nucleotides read TGTGCCAGCAGCCTTACAACGGCTGAAGCTTTCTTT. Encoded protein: CASSLTTAEAFF. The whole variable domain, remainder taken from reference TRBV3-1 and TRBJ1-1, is DTAVSQTPKYLVTQMGNDKSIKCEQNLGHDTMYWYKQDSKKFLKIMFSYNNKELIINETVPNRFSPKSPDKAHLNLHINSLELGDSAVYFCASSLTTAEAFFGQGTRLTVV.

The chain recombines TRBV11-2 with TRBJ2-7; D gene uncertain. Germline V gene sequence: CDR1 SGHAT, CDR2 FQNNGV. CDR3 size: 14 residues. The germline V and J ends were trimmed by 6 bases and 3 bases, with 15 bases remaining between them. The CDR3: CASRPHLQLYEQYF. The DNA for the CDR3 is TGTGCCAGCAGACCACATCTTCAACTCTACGAGCAGTACTTC. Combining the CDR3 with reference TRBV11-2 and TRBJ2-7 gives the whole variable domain EAGVAQSPRYKIIEKRQSVAFWCNPISGHATLYWYQQILGQGPKLLIQFQNNGVVDDSQLPKDRFSAERLKGVDSTLKIQPAKLEDSAVYLCASRPHLQLYEQYFGPGTRLTVT.

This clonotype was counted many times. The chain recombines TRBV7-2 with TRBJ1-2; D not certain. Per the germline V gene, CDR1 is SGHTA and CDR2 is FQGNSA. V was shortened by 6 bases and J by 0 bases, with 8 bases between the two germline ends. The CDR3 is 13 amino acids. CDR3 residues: CASSPHTNYGYTF. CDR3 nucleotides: TGTGCCAGCAGTCCTCATACTAACTATGGCTACACCTTC.

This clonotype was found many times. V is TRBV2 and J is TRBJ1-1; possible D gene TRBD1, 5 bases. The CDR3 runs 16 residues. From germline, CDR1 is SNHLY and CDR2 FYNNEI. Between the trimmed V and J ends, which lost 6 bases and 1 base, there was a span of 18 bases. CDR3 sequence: CASSIDMSGQNTEAFF. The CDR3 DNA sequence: TGTGCCAGCAGCATCGATATGAGCGGACAGAACACTGAAGCTTTCTTT. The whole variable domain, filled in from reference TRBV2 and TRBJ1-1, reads EPEVTQTPSHQVTQMGQEVILRCVPISNHLYFYWYRQILGQKVEFLVSFYNNEISEKSEIFDDQFSVERPDGSNFTLKIRSTKLEDSAMYFCASSIDMSGQNTEAFFGQGTRLTVV.

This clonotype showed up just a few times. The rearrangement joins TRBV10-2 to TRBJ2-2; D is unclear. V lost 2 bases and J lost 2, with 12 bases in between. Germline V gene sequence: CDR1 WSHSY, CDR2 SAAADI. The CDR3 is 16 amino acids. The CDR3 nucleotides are TGCGCCAGCAGTGAGCCCCGAGGACCAAACACCGGGGAGCTGTTTTTT. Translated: CASSEPRGPNTGELFF.

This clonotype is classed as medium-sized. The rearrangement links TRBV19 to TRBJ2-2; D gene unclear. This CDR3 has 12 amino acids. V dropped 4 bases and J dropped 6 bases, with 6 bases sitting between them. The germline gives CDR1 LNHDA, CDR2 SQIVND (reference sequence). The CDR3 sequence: CASSKFAGELFF. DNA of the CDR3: TGTGCCAGTAGTAAGTTCGCCGGGGAGCTGTTTTTT.